What follows is one TCR beta chain and its context. The data belong to a study of blood T cell repertoires in COVID-19. About the research overall: Samples of COVID-19 (acute and convalescent) were obtained from the United States, Italy and Spain. The cDNA or gDNA used as material had been derived from T cells, B-cell-depleted T cells, or PBMCs.

Original methodology: How many nucleated cells were present was estimated from reference gene primer amplification. Libraries were prepared by immunoSEQ multiplex PCR; TCRdb keeps only in-frame clonotypes and omits some of them. D and trimming come from the DNA, and the V and J calls and clone size come from that table. Here the sample spans approximately 210,000 clones, more than 75% being singletons. The CDR3 extends over 17 amino acids. In germline, CDR1 is MNHEY, CDR2 SVGEGT. Trimming cost V 0 bases and J 1 base; bases outside gene matches: 7. The chain recombines TRBV6-2 or TRBV6-3 with TRBJ1-1, with 8 nucleotides matching TRBD1. Sequencing used peripheral blood. This clonotype was obtained from a human donor in a cohort sampled during active COVID-19. The CDR3 region is CASSYSDRGGWNTEAFF. In nucleotides, the CDR3 is TGTGCCAGCAGTTACTCAGACAGGGGAGGTTGGAACACTGAAGCTTTCTTT.